These 3 T cell receptor beta chains originate from one sample sequenced in a study of cytomegalovirus exposure and HLA in healthy donors. PCR used 60 Vbeta primers and 13 Jbeta primers. Clones were read by immunoSEQ multiplex PCR, and TCRdb kept only the in-frame ones, dropping some. The table lists around 220,000 clones, 60% to 80% of them singletons. Source material: PBMCs. These receptors were taken from a woman younger than 45 in good health and CMV-seronegative.

V and J are TRBV4-2 and TRBJ2-2; D remains ambiguous. V gave up 0 bases and J gave up 4 bases, with 9 bases separating them. The CDR3 has 15 residues. Germline CDR1 reads LGHNA; CDR2 reads YNFKEQ. The CDR3 DNA reads TGTGCCAGCAGCCAAGATCCGGCGGCCACCGGGGAGCTGTTTTTT. This gives the protein CASSQDPAATGELFF.

V usage is TRBV19 and J usage is TRBJ1-2; TRBD1 is a possible D gene (5 bases). CDR3 size: 14 residues. Between the trimmed V and J ends, which lost 4 bases and 3 bases, there was a span of 12 bases. Germline V gives CDR1 LNHDA, CDR2 SQIVND (reference sequence). CDR3 sequence reads: CASSRNQGDYGYTF. CDR3 DNA: TGTGCCAGTAGTAGGAACCAAGGGGACTATGGCTACACCTTC.

J is TRBJ2-5 and V is TRBV9; possible D gene TRBD1, 6 bases. The ends were cut back, 2 bases at V and 4 bases at J, with 9 bases in the middle. Germline values: CDR1 SGDLS, CDR2 YYNGEE. The CDR3 totals 13 residues. DNA for the CDR3: TGTGCCAGCAGCGTGTCAGGGGTAGAGACCCAGTACTTC. Its translation: CASSVSGVETQYF.